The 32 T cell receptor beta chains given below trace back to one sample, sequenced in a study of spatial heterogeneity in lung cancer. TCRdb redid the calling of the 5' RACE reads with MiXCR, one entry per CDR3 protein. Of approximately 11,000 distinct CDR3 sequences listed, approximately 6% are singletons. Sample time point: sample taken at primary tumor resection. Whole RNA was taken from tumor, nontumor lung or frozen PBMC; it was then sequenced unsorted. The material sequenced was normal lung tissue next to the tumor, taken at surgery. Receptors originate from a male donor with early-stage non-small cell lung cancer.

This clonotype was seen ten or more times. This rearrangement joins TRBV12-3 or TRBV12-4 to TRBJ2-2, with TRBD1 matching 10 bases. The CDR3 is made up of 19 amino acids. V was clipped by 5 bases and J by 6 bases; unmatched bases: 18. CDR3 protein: CASSASPWTGGGVAGELFF. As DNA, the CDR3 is TGTGCCAGCAGTGCATCTCCCTGGACAGGGGGAGGGGTGGCCGGGGAGCTGTTTTTT.

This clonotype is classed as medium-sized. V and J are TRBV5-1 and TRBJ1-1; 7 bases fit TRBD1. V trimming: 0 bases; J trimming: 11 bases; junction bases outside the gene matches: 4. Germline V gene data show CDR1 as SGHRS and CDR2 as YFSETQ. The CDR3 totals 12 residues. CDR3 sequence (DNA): TGCGCCAGCAGCTTGGGGACAGGCAGTGCTTTCTTT. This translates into CASSLGTGSAFF.

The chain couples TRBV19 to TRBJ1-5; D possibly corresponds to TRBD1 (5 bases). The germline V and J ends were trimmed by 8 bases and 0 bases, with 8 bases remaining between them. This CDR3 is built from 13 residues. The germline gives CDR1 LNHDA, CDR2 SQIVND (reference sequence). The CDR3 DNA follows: TGTGCCAGTGGGACGTATAGCAATCAGCCCCAGCATTTT. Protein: CASGTYSNQPQHF.

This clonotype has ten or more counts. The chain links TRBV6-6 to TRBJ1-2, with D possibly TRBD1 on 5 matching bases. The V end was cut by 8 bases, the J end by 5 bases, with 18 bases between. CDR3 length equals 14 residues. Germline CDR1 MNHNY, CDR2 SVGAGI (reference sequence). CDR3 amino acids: CASSFPTDLYGYTF. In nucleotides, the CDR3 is TGTGCCAGCTCATTCCCGACAGACCTATATGGCTACACCTTC.

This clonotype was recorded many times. Here the CDR3 DNA reads TGTGCCAGCAGACGCAATAGGACTAGCTGGTACTTC. Translating it yields CASRRNRTSWYF. The chain uses TRBV7-9 and TRBJ2-7, with 8 bases aligning to TRBD2. There are 12 residues in the CDR3. CDR1 and CDR2 from the germline V gene are SEHNR and FQNEAQ (reference sequence). After removal of 6 bases from V and 12 bases from J, the junction contained 10 bases not matched to a gene.

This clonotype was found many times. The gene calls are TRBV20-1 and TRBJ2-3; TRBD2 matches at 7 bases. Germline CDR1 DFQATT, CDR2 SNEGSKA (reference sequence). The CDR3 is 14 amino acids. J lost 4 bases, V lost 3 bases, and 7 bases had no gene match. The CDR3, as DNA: TGCAGTGCTAGGTCCGGCGGGAGTCCAGATACGCAGTATTTT. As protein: CSARSGGSPDTQYF.

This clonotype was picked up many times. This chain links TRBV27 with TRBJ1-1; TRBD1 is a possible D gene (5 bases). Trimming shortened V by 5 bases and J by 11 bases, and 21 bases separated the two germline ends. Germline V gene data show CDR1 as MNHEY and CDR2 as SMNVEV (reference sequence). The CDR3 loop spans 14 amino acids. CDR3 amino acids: CASSPITKGPEAFF. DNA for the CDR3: TGTGCCAGCAGTCCCATCACTAAGGGGCCCGAGGCTTTCTTT.

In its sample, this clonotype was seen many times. The CDR3 DNA reads TGTGCCAGCAGCTTAGCGCCCACGGCCCCTTATGAGCAGTTCTTC. Protein: CASSLAPTAPYEQFF. The chain joins TRBV7-9 to TRBJ2-1; D unresolved. The V and J ends lost 0 bases and 8 bases respectively, with 14 bases between them. Per germline, CDR1 SEHNR and CDR2 FQNEAQ (reference sequence). The CDR3 runs to 15 residues.

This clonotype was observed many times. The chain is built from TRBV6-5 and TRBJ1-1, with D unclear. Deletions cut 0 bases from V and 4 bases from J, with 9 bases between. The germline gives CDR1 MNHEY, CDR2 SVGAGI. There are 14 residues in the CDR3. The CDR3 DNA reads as TGTGCCAGCAGTTACTCGAGCCGGAGCACTGAAGCTTTCTTT. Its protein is CASSYSSRSTEAFF.

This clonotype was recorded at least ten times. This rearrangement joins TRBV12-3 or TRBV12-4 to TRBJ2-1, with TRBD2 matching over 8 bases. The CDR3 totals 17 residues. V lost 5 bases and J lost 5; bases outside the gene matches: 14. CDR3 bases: TGTGCCAGCAGTCCGACCGGGAGGGGCGGGAGGAACAATGAGCAGTTCTTC. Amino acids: CASSPTGRGGRNNEQFF.

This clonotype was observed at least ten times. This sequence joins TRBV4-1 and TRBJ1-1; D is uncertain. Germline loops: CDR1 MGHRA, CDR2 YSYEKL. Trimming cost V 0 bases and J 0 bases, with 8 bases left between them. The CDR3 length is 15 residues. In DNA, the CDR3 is TGCGCCAGCAGCCAAGAGCCGGGAGTGAACACTGAAGCTTTCTTT. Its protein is CASSQEPGVNTEAFF.

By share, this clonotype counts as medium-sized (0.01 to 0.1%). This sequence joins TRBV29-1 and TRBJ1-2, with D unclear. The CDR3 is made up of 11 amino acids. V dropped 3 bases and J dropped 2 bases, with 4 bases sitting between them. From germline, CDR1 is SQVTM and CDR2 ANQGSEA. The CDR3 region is CSVEENYGYTF. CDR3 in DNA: TGCAGCGTTGAGGAGAACTATGGCTACACCTTC.

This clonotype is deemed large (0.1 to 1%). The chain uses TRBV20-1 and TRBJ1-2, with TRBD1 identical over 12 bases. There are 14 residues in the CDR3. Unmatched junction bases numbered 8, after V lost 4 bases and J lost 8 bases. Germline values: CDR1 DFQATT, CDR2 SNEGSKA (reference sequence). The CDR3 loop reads CSATPGTGGRGYTF. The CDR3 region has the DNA TGCAGTGCTACCCCCGGGACAGGGGGCCGCGGCTACACCTTC.

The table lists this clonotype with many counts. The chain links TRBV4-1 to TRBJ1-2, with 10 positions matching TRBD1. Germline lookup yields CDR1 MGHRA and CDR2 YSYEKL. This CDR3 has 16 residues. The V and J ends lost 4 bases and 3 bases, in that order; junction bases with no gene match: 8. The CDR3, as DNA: TGCGCCAGCAGCCGCAAGGGGACAGGGGAGGACTATGGCTACACCTTC. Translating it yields CASSRKGTGEDYGYTF.

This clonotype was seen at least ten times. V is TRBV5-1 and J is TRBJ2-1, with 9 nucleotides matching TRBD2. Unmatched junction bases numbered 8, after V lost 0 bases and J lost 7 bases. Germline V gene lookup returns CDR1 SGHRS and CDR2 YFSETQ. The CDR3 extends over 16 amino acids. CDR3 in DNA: TGCGCCAGCAGCTTGGCCGGGACTAGCTTTGAGAATGAGCAGTTCTTC. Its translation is CASSLAGTSFENEQFF.

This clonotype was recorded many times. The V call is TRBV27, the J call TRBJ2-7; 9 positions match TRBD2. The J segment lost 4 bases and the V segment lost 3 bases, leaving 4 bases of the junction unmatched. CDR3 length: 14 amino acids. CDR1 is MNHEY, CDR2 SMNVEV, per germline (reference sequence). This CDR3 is CASSFSGSLYEQYF. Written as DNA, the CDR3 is TGTGCCAGCAGTTTTAGCGGGAGTCTATACGAGCAGTACTTC.

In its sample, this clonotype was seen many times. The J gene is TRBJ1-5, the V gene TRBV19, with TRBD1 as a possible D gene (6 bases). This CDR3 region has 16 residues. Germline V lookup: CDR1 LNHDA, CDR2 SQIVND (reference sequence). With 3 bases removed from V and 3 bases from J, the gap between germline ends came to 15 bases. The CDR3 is CASSMGHGALNQPQHF. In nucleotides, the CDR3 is TGTGCCAGTAGTATGGGACATGGAGCACTCAATCAGCCCCAGCATTTT.

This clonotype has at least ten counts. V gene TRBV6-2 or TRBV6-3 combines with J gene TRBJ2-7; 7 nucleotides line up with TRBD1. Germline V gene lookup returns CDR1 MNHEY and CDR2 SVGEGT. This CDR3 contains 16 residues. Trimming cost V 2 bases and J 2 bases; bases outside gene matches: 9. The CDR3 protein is CASSYGSGQTTYEQYF. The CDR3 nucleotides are TGTGCCAGCAGTTACGGTTCGGGACAGACAACCTACGAGCAGTACTTC.

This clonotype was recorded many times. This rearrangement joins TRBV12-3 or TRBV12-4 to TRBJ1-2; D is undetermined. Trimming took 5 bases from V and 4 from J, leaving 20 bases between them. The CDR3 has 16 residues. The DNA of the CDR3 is TGTGCCAGCAGTCGGCTCGGGAGGATCCCGGGCTATGGCTACACCTTC. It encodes CASSRLGRIPGYGYTF.

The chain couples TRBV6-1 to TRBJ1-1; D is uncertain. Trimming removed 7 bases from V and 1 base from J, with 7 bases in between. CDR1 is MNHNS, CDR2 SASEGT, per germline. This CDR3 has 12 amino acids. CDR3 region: CASNRWNTEAFF. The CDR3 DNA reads TGTGCCAGCAATCGGTGGAACACTGAAGCTTTCTTT.

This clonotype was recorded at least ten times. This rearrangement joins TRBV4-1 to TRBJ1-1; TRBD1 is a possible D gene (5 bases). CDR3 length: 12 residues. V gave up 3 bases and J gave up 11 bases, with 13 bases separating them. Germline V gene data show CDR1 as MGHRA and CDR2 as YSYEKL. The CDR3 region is CASSHPGGRAFF. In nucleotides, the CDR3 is TGCGCCAGCAGCCACCCGGGGGGGAGGGCTTTCTTT.

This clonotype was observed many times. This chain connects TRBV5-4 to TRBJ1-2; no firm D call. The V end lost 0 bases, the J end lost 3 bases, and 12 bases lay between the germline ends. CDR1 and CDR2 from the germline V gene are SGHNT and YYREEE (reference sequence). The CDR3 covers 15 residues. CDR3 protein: CASSLGLSGDYGYTF. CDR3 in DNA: TGTGCCAGCAGCTTGGGTCTGTCAGGAGACTATGGCTACACCTTC. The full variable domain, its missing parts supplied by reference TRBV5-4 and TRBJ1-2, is ETGVTQSPTHLIKTRGQQVTLRCSSQSGHNTVSWYQQALGQGPQFIFQYYREEENGRGNFPPRFSGLQFPNYSSELNVNALELDDSALYLCASSLGLSGDYGYTFGSGTRLTVV.

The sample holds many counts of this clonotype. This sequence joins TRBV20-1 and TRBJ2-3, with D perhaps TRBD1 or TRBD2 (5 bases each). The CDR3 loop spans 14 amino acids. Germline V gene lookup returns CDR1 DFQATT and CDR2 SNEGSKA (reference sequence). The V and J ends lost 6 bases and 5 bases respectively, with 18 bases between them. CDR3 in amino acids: CSAVSAYRGDTQYF. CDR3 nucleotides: TGCAGTGCCGTTAGCGCCTATAGGGGAGATACGCAGTATTTT.

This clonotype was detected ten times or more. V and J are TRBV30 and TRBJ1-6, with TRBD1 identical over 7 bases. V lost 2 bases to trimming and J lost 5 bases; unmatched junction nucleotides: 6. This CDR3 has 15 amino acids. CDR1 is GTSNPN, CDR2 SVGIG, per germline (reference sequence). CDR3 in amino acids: CAWSNLGGDNSPLHF. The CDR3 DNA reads TGTGCCTGGAGTAATTTAGGGGGCGATAATTCACCCCTCCACTTT.

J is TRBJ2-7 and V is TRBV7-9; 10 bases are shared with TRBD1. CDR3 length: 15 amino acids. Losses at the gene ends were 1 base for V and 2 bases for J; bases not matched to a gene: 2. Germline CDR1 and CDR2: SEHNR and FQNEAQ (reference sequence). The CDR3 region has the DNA TGTGCCAGCAGCTTAGTGACAGGGGGCCCCTACGAGCAGTACTTC. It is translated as CASSLVTGGPYEQYF.

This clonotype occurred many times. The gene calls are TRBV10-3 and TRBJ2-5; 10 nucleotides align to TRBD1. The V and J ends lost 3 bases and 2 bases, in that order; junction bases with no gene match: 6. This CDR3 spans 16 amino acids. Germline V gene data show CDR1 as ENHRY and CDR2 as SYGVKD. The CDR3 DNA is TGTGCCATCAGTGACCCTGGACAGGGGGGACAAGAGACCCAGTACTTC. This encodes CAISDPGQGGQETQYF.

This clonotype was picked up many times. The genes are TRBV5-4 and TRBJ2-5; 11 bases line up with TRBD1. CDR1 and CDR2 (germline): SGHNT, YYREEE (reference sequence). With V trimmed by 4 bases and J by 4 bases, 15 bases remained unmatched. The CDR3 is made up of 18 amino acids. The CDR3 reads CASSRPNLGTGGGETQYF. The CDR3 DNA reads TGTGCCAGCAGCCGACCCAATCTCGGGACAGGGGGAGGAGAGACCCAGTACTTC.

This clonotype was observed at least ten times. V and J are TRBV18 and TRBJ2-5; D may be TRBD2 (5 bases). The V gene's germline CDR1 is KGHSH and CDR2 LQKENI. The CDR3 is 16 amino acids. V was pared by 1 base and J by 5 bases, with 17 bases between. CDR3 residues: CASSPLRGTQGETQYF. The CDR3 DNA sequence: TGTGCCAGCTCACCACTACGGGGTACCCAAGGGGAGACCCAGTACTTC.

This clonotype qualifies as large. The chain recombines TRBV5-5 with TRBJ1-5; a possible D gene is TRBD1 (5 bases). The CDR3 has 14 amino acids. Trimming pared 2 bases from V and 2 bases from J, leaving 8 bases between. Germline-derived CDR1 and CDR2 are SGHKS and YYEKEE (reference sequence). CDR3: CASSFLGGNQPQHF. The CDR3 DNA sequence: TGTGCCAGCAGCTTCTTAGGGGGCAATCAGCCCCAGCATTTT.

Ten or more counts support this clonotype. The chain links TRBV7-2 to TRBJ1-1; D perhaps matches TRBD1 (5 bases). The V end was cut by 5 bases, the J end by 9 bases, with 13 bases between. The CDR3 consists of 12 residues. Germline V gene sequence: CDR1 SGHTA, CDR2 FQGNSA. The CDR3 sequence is CASSPKKGKAFF. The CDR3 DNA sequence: TGTGCCAGCAGCCCTAAAAAGGGGAAAGCTTTCTTT.

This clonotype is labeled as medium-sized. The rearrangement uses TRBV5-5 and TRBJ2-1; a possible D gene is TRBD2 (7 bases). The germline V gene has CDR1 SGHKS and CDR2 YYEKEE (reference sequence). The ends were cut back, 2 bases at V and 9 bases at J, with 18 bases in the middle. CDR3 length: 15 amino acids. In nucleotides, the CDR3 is TGTGCCAGCAGCTTTGGGCCAGGGGAGGGTAGTGAGCAGTTCTTC. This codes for CASSFGPGEGSEQFF.

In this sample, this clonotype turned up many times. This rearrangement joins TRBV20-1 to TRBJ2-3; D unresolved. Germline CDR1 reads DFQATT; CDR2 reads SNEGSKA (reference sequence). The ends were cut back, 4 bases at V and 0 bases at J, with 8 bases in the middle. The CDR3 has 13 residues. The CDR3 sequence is CSAIHSSTDTQYF. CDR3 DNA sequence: TGCAGTGCTATCCACAGTAGCACAGATACGCAGTATTTT.